Each of the 20 T cell receptor beta chains below was sequenced from the same sample in a study of shared clonotypes between healthy human individuals. The repertoire was sequenced with immunoSEQ multiplex PCR; TCRdb's copy has only in-frame clones and lacks some. The sample has roughly 2 million clones; over 85% are singletons. Sample: naive CD4+ T cells sorted from blood. The subset: CD45RA+ positively selected. Receptors were obtained from a young man in good health.

The chain recombines TRBV30 with TRBJ1-5, with D maybe TRBD1 (6 bases). Between the trimmed V and J ends, which lost 0 bases and 1 base, there was a span of 13 bases. The germline gives CDR1 GTSNPN, CDR2 SVGIG (reference sequence). This CDR3 is built from 16 residues. The CDR3 DNA is TGTGCCTGGAGTGTACGGCAGGGGAAAAGCAATCAGCCCCAGCATTTT. Residues: CAWSVRQGKSNQPQHF.

J is TRBJ2-5 and V is TRBV27; TRBD2 matches 8 bases. V lost 2 bases, J lost 6 bases, and 8 bases stayed unmatched. CDR3 size: 15 residues. Germline V gives CDR1 MNHEY, CDR2 SMNVEV (reference sequence). The CDR3 DNA reads as TGTGCCAGCAGTTTAGGGGCTAGCGGGCTAAAGACCCAGTACTTC. Amino acids: CASSLGASGLKTQYF.

Regarding this clone: At the DNA level, this CDR3 is encoded by other sequences in the same sample as well. This chain joins TRBV6-6 and TRBJ1-4; D gene uncertain. CDR3 length: 12 amino acids. V was shortened by 0 bases and J by 8 bases, with 4 bases between the two germline ends. The germline V gene has CDR1 MNHNY and CDR2 SVGAGI (reference sequence). CDR3 residues: CASSYSGEKLFF. CDR3 bases: TGTGCCAGCAGTTACTCTGGAGAAAAACTGTTTTTT.

The chain employs TRBV5-1 and TRBJ2-7, with D maybe TRBD1 (5 bases). The CDR3 consists of 15 residues. CDR1 is SGHRS and CDR2 is YFSETQ in the germline V gene. Deletions cut 0 bases from V and 0 bases from J, with 10 bases between. CDR3 coding DNA: TGCGCCAGCAGCTTGGTACAGGCAAACTCCTACGAGCAGTACTTC. The encoded protein is CASSLVQANSYEQYF.

CDR3: CASSGRTRGDEQYF. In DNA, the CDR3 is TGTGCCAGCAGCGGGAGGACTAGAGGGGACGAGCAGTACTTC. The gene calls are TRBV5-6 and TRBJ2-7; 7 bases align to TRBD2. The CDR3 length is 14 residues. Germline V CDR1 and CDR2: SGHDT, YYEEEE. J was trimmed by 5 bases and V by 4 bases; bases with no gene match: 9.

V and J are TRBV6-4 and TRBJ2-7; 9 positions match TRBD2. The germline CDR1 and CDR2 sequences are MRHNA and SNTAGT. V shed 3 bases and J 2 bases; nucleotides not matched to a gene: 11. The CDR3 spans 17 residues. The CDR3 sequence: CASSEPLGLAGTYEQYF. CDR3 in DNA: TGTGCCAGCAGTGAGCCGCTGGGACTAGCAGGGACCTACGAGCAGTACTTC.

The chain carries TRBV6-6 and TRBJ2-5; maybe TRBD1 (5 bases). V lost 2 bases and J 1 base, leaving 8 bases between the germline ends. The germline V gene has CDR1 MNHNY and CDR2 SVGAGI (reference sequence). The CDR3 extends over 14 amino acids. Written as DNA, the CDR3 is TGTGCCAGCAGTTACCTTGGGGCCCAAGAGACCCAGTACTTC. This sequence encodes CASSYLGAQETQYF.

The gene calls are TRBV20-1 and TRBJ1-2; D not resolved. This CDR3 spans 10 amino acids. Trimming shortened V by 6 bases and J by 6 bases, and 8 bases separated the two germline ends. From germline, CDR1 is DFQATT and CDR2 SNEGSKA (reference sequence). The CDR3 loop reads CSAAENGYTF. Written as DNA, the CDR3 is TGCAGTGCGGCAGAAAATGGCTACACCTTC.

This clone was picked up one time. The rearrangement uses TRBV2 and TRBJ1-1; TRBD1 might be the D (5 bases). V lost 11 bases and J lost 0, with 16 bases in between. In germline, CDR1 is SNHLY, CDR2 FYNNEI. This CDR3 contains 14 residues. This CDR3 is CAGTVTGLNTEAFF. Here the CDR3 DNA reads TGTGCCGGAACTGTAACAGGTTTGAACACTGAAGCTTTCTTT.

J is TRBJ1-2 and V is TRBV6-5, with D tentatively TRBD1 (6 bases). The germline V and J ends were trimmed by 2 bases and 8 bases, with 18 bases remaining between them. Germline values: CDR1 MNHEY, CDR2 SVGAGI. The CDR3 is 15 amino acids. DNA for the CDR3: TGTGCCAGCAGTTACCGGGGCAGGGGAGAGAAGGGCTACACCTTC. This codes for CASSYRGRGEKGYTF.

This chain joins TRBV18 and TRBJ2-7; perhaps TRBD1 as D (6 bases). The V end was cut by 0 bases, the J end by 2 bases, with 11 bases between. The CDR3 is 15 amino acids. Germline CDR1 and CDR2: KGHSH and LQKENI. This CDR3 reads CASSPPDRPPYEQYF. CDR3 nucleotides: TGTGCCAGCTCACCACCCGACAGGCCCCCCTACGAGCAGTACTTC.

V is TRBV18 and J is TRBJ1-1, with D perhaps matching TRBD1 (6 bases). The CDR3 is 16 residues long. Trimming took off 6 bases at V and 0 bases at J, with 17 bases between the two ends. Germline CDR1 KGHSH, CDR2 LQKENI. The CDR3 nucleotides read TGTGCCAGCTCGCCTCCAGTCCCAGGGGTGAACACTGAAGCTTTCTTT. Its protein product is CASSPPVPGVNTEAFF. The variable domain in full, with the rest retrieved from reference TRBV18 and TRBJ1-1, is NAGVMQNPRHLVRRRGQEARLRCSPMKGHSHVYWYRQLPEEGLKFMVYLQKENIIDESGMPKERFSAEFPKEGPSILRIQQVVRGDSAAYFCASSPPVPGVNTEAFFGQGTRLTVV.

This chain connects TRBV5-1 to TRBJ2-1; no reliable D call. Germline V gene sequence: CDR1 SGHRS, CDR2 YFSETQ. V lost 1 base to trimming and J lost 0 bases, with 8 bases between them. The CDR3 loop spans 15 amino acids. CDR3 sequence: CASSLIGVSYNEQFF. The CDR3 DNA is TGCGCCAGCAGCTTGATTGGGGTCTCCTACAATGAGCAGTTCTTC. Using reference TRBV5-1 and TRBJ2-1 for the parts outside the CDR3, the full variable domain is KAGVTQTPRYLIKTRGQQVTLSCSPISGHRSVSWYQQTPGQGLQFLFEYFSETQRNKGNFPGRFSGRQFSNSRSEMNVSTLELGDSALYLCASSLIGVSYNEQFFGPGTRLTVL.

V gene TRBV25-1 combines with J gene TRBJ2-7, with 8 positions matching TRBD1. CDR3 length equals 14 residues. The junction had 9 bases not matched to a gene; V was cut back by 5 bases and J by 6 bases. In germline, CDR1 is MGHDK, CDR2 SYGVNS. CDR3 in amino acids: CASSRRQGSGEQYF. Written as DNA, the CDR3 is TGTGCCAGCAGTAGGAGACAGGGGAGTGGCGAGCAGTACTTC.

The V gene is TRBV5-4, the J gene TRBJ2-7; 7 bases are shared with TRBD1. Germline trimming cut 5 bases from V and 0 bases from J; bases unmatched to any gene: 2. From germline, CDR1 is SGHNT and CDR2 YYREEE (reference sequence). The CDR3 covers 13 residues. CDR3: CASRRDSSYEQYF. CDR3 DNA sequence: TGTGCCAGCAGACGGGACAGCTCCTACGAGCAGTACTTC. The complete variable domain, with remaining parts taken from reference TRBV5-4 and TRBJ2-7, reads ETGVTQSPTHLIKTRGQQVTLRCSSQSGHNTVSWYQQALGQGPQFIFQYYREEENGRGNFPPRFSGLQFPNYSSELNVNALELDDSALYLCASRRDSSYEQYFGPGTRLTVT.

The CDR3: CASRLGLLSSYNEQFF. The CDR3 bases are TGTGCCAGCAGATTGGGACTGCTGAGCTCCTACAATGAGCAGTTCTTC. This rearrangement joins TRBV7-2 to TRBJ2-1, with TRBD2 as a possible D gene (6 bases). Germline values: CDR1 SGHTA, CDR2 FQGNSA. Trimming pared 6 bases from V and 0 bases from J, leaving 15 bases between. The CDR3 runs 16 residues.

The sample holds a few counts of this clone. The junction differs from germline at one of its ends, possibly a read error. The V call is TRBV30, the J call TRBJ1-1; D is unclear. This CDR3 contains 9 residues. CDR1 and CDR2 (germline): GTSNPN, SVGIG (reference sequence). The CDR3 protein is CAGTDTGIF. CDR3 DNA sequence: TGTGCCGGAACGGATACGGGGATCTTT.

The chain links TRBV6-6 to TRBJ1-5, with a tentative D call TRBD1 (6 bases). V lost 2 bases to trimming and J lost 6 bases, with 14 bases between them. The CDR3 loop spans 15 amino acids. In germline, CDR1 is MNHNY, CDR2 SVGAGI (reference sequence). This CDR3 is CASSYVGGVGQPQHF. In nucleotides, the CDR3 is TGTGCCAGCAGTTACGTGGGGGGCGTAGGTCAGCCCCAGCATTTT.

J is TRBJ2-7 and V is TRBV28; D is unresolved. Germline values: CDR1 MDHEN, CDR2 SYDVKM. The CDR3 loop spans 13 amino acids. V shed 1 base and J shed 5 bases, with 9 bases lying between them. CDR3 amino acids: CASSLLVGHEQYF. CDR3 bases: TGTGCCAGCAGTTTATTGGTCGGGCACGAGCAGTACTTC.

The rearrangement joins TRBV7-9 to TRBJ2-3; unclear D gene. V lost 0 bases to trimming and J lost 8 bases, with 12 bases between them. The CDR3 spans 14 residues. The germline V gene encodes CDR1 SEHNR and CDR2 FQNEAQ (reference sequence). As DNA, the CDR3 is TGTGCCAGCAGCTTAGCCCAACCGGGCCCTACGCAGTATTTT. This encodes CASSLAQPGPTQYF.